Here is one T cell receptor beta chain with its context. The V gene lost 6 bases and the J gene lost 1 base, with 13 bases spanning the gap. The CDR3 loop spans 15 amino acids. Germline assignment: CDR1 SNHLY and CDR2 FYNNEI. Clones were read by immunoSEQ multiplex PCR, and TCRdb kept only the in-frame ones, dropping some. This sample has about 150,000 clones, with more than 85% found just once. This sample is part of a study of control samples from healthy donors and cancer patients. Material for sequencing was blood. This clonotype was obtained from a man aged 30 to 39 in good health. This sequence joins TRBV2 and TRBJ1-5, with D possibly matching TRBD1 (6 bases). CDR3 DNA sequence: TGTGCCAGCAGGGCCGGGGACACAAGCAATCAGCCCCAGCATTTT. This gives the protein CASRAGDTSNQPQHF.